This T cell receptor (beta chain) emerged from a study of regulatory T cells in long-lasting Graves disease. Arm-PCR with iRepertoire HTBI primers amplified the CDR3 regions for these TCR beta libraries. TCRdb reanalysed the multiplex PCR reads using MiXCR and keeps one entry per CDR3 protein. Of 400,000 to 500,000 distinct CDR3 sequences in the sample, 12% to 15% were seen once. This clonotype has ten or more counts. Time point reported: newly diagnosed GD, antithyroid drugs for less than 3 months. From RNA extracted from PBMCs, the TCR library was made. This sample was also put to use in a study of T cells in Graves' hyperthyroidism and ophthalmopathy. That paper states: A median approximately 6.8 months before onset, the model predicted ophthalmopathy.

This receptor was obtained from a woman aged 45-65 years with Graves disease. The sample consisted of peripheral blood mononuclear cells (PBMCs), taken at new diagnosis, from a patient treated with antithyroid drugs.

CDR3 sequence: CAWSDRTSGSIKQFF. For the CDR3, the DNA is TGTGCCTGGAGTGATCGGACTAGCGGGTCGATTAAGCAGTTCTTC. V and J are TRBV30 and TRBJ2-1, with 11 positions matching TRBD2. Germline V gene lookup returns CDR1 GTSNPN and CDR2 SVGIG (reference sequence). The ends lost 1 base at V and 11 bases at J; junction bases unmatched: 10. This CDR3 has 15 amino acids.